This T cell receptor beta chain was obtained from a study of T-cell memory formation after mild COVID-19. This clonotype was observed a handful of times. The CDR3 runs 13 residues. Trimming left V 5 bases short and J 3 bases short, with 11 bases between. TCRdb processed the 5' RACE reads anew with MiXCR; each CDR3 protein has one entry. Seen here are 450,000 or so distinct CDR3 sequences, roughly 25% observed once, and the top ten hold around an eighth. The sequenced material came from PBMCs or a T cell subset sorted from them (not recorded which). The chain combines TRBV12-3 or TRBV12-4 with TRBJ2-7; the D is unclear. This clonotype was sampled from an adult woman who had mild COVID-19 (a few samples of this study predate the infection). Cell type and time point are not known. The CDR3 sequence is CASSKTTGYEQYF. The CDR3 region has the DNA TGTGCCAGCAGTAAGACAACGGGCTACGAGCAGTACTTC.